The text below deals with one T cell receptor beta chain. The CDR3 consists of 16 residues. V gave up 0 bases and J gave up 0 bases, with 12 bases separating them. The germline V gene encodes CDR1 MNHEY and CDR2 SVGEGT. Seattle participants joined during active infection and were tracked over time. This sample is drawn from a study of blood T cell repertoires in COVID-19. Study overall: Samples representing acute and convalescent COVID-19 were sourced from the United States, Italy and Spain. Sources were T cells, B-cell-depleted T cells, or PBMCs; the material itself was cDNA or gDNA.

Original handling: It was from reference gene primer amplification that nucleated cell counts were estimated. The repertoire was sequenced with immunoSEQ multiplex PCR; TCRdb's copy has only in-frame clones and lacks some. V, J and clone size derive from that table, while D and trimming were established from the DNA sequence. The sample consists of tens of thousands of clones, about 74% of them appearing once. The receptor was derived from a man between 65 and 85 years old with COVID-19, enrolled during active disease. The sequencing input was peripheral blood. V and J are TRBV6-2 or TRBV6-3 and TRBJ2-7; weak D call: TRBD2 (6 bases). CDR3 DNA: TGTGCCAGCAGTTACTCTCCCCGGGAGAACTCCTACGAGCAGTACTTC. Protein sequence: CASSYSPRENSYEQYF.